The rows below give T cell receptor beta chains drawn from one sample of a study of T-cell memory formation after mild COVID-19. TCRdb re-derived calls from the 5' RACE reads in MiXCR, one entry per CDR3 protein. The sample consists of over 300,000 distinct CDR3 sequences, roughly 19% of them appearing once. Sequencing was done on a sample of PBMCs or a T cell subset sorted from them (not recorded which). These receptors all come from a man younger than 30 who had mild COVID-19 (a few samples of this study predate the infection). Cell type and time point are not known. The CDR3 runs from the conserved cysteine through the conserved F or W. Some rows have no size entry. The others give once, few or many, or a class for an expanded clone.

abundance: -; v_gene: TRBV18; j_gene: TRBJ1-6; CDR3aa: CASSLTQGRDSPLHF
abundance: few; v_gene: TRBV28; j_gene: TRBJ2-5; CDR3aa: CASSAPSAGSGETQYF
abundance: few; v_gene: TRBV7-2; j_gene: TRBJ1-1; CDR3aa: CASRRDRGLAFF
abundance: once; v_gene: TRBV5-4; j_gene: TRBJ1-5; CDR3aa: CASSKKSDSPDGPQHF
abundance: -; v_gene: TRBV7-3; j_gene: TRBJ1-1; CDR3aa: CASSLGGGWTEAFF
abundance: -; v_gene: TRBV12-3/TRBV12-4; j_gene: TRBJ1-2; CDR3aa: CASGGARGYTF
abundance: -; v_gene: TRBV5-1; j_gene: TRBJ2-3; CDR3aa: CASSWGTGPGSDTQYF
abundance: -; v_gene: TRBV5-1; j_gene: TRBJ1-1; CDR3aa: CASRWEGTEAFF
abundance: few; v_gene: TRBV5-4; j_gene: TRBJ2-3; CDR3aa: CASSWVAGSGSTDTQYF
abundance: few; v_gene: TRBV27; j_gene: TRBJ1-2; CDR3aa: CASTSLGQGGYTF
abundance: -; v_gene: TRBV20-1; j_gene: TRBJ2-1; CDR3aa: CSARDPQFGGSYNEQFF
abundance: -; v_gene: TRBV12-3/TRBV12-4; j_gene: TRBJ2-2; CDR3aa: CASSPRGGAPGELFF